These 20 T cell receptor beta chains share one sample of origin, sequenced in a study of early T cells in non-severe SARS-CoV-2 infection. TCRdb itself ran the 5' RACE reads through MiXCR, one entry per CDR3 protein. Counted here are more than 25,000 distinct CDR3 sequences, 5.5% to 6.5% occurring once; the ten biggest clones make up under 7%. The sequenced sample was whole blood. The receptor set was obtained from an adult who was a healthcare worker with PCR-confirmed SARS-CoV-2 infection or an uninfected control (not recorded which).

This clonotype came up many times. The V and J genes are TRBV6-1 and TRBJ2-4; D unresolved. V lost 3 bases, J lost 3 bases, and 9 bases lay in between. CDR3 length equals 14 residues. The germline V gene encodes CDR1 MNHNS and CDR2 SASEGT. This CDR3 reads CASSDWGDKNIQYF. The CDR3 DNA reads as TGTGCCAGCAGTGACTGGGGTGACAAAAACATTCAGTACTTC.

This clonotype was recorded many times. The CDR3 coding sequence is TGTGCCAGCAACTGCGTAAGGGGGCAGTATTTT. This sequence encodes CASNCVRGQYF. This chain connects TRBV7-9 to TRBJ2-3; D may be TRBD1 (5 bases). The CDR3 has 11 amino acids. The V gene lost 7 bases and the J gene lost 11 bases, with 13 bases spanning the gap. CDR1 SEHNR and CDR2 FQNEAQ come from the germline V gene (reference sequence). The whole variable domain, filled in from reference TRBV7-9 and TRBJ2-3, reads DTGVSQNPRHKITKRGQNVTFRCDPISEHNRLYWYRQTLGQGPEFLTYFQNEAQLEKSRLLSDRFSAERPKGSFSTLEIQRTEQGDSAMYLCASNCVRGQYFGPGTRLTVL.

On this clonotype: A clone one base away is much larger, so this may be a read error. The rearrangement links TRBV7-6 to TRBJ1-6; 9 bases are a match to TRBD1. Germline CDR1 is SGHVS and CDR2 is FNYEAQ. The CDR3 has 16 amino acids. In nucleotides, the CDR3 is TGTGACAGCAGCGCCTGGACAGGGGAGTCAAGTTCACCCCTCCACTTT. Its translation: CDSSAWTGESSSPLHF.

This clonotype was found many times. CDR3 protein: CASTGGKETFNYGYTF. The CDR3 DNA reads TGCGCCAGCACCGGAGGTAAAGAAACATTTAACTATGGCTACACCTTC. The chain joins TRBV10-2 to TRBJ1-2; D is uncertain. V lost 7 bases and J 1 base, leaving 19 bases between the germline ends. The CDR3 contains 16 residues. Germline-derived CDR1 and CDR2 are WSHSY and SAAADI.

This clonotype occurred a few times. The V and J genes are TRBV5-1 and TRBJ1-1, with D tentatively TRBD1 (5 bases). With 7 bases removed from V and 4 bases from J, the gap between germline ends came to 17 bases. Germline CDR1 SGHRS, CDR2 YFSETQ. The CDR3 has 14 residues. The CDR3 nucleotides are TGCGCCAGCTCCGAAGAGGGGCTATTCACTGAAGCTTTCTTT. It is translated as CASSEEGLFTEAFF.

V gene TRBV10-3 combines with J gene TRBJ1-2; D remains unclear. The CDR3 covers 11 residues. Trimming removed 0 bases from V and 6 bases from J, with 2 bases in between. The V gene's germline CDR1 is ENHRY and CDR2 SYGVKD. CDR3 protein: CAISESDGYTF. The CDR3 DNA reads as TGTGCCATCAGTGAGTCGGATGGCTACACCTTC.

In this sample, this clonotype turned up a few times. The chain couples TRBV4-3 to TRBJ2-3; 10 bases map to TRBD2. The V gene end was trimmed by 4 bases and the J gene end by 0 bases; junction bases not matched to a gene: 4. The CDR3 length is 16 residues. Germline values: CDR1 LGHNA, CDR2 YSLEER. Here the CDR3 reads CASSPLAGLSTDTQYF. For the CDR3, the DNA is TGCGCCAGCAGCCCACTAGCGGGGCTTAGCACAGATACGCAGTATTTT.

This clonotype was detected many times. The chain joins TRBV14 to TRBJ2-7, with D possibly matching TRBD1 (5 bases). The CDR3 sequence is 13 residues long. V lost 3 bases and J 3 bases, leaving 9 bases between the germline ends. From germline, CDR1 is SGHDN and CDR2 FVKESK. The CDR3 coding sequence is TGTGCCAGCAGCCAGGACACTTACTACGAGCAGTACTTC. Its protein is CASSQDTYYEQYF.

This clonotype has only a few counts. This chain links TRBV20-1 with TRBJ1-2; D is possibly TRBD1 (5 bases). Trimming stripped 0 bases from V and 6 bases from J, with 23 bases between. CDR1 DFQATT and CDR2 SNEGSKA come from the germline V gene (reference sequence). The length of the CDR3 is 17 residues. The DNA for the CDR3 is TGCAGTGCTAGAGACCGTCCCCGGGGACTTCCAGGAGATGGCTACACCTTC. It specifies CSARDRPRGLPGDGYTF.

This rearrangement joins TRBV5-5 to TRBJ2-3; D remains ambiguous. V was cut by 4 bases and J by 4 bases, with 10 bases left in between. This CDR3 contains 13 residues. CDR1 SGHKS and CDR2 YYEKEE come from the germline V gene (reference sequence). CDR3 protein: CASSDSVADTQYF. CDR3 coding DNA: TGTGCCAGCAGCGACTCCGTGGCAGATACGCAGTATTTT.

J is TRBJ2-4 and V is TRBV12-3 or TRBV12-4; 7 nucleotides agree with TRBD1. There are 16 residues in the CDR3. Germline trimming cut 5 bases from V and 1 base from J; bases unmatched to any gene: 8. In DNA, the CDR3 is TGTGCCAGCAGTCTTACACAGGGGTGGGCCAAAAACATTCAGTACTTC. Protein product: CASSLTQGWAKNIQYF.

This clonotype was recorded at least ten times. The rearrangement uses TRBV9 and TRBJ2-1; perhaps TRBD1 as D (6 bases). The CDR3 sequence is 14 residues long. The germline CDR1 and CDR2 sequences are SGDLS and YYNGEE. V dropped 4 bases and J dropped 10 bases, with 18 bases sitting between them. The CDR3 region is CASSRSLRGYEQFF. CDR3 sequence (DNA): TGTGCCAGCAGCCGGTCACTCAGGGGATACGAGCAGTTCTTC.

The chain recombines TRBV28 with TRBJ1-2, with D hard to call. The germline CDR1 and CDR2 sequences are MDHEN and SYDVKM. V was trimmed by 6 bases and J by 8 bases, leaving 16 bases between them. This CDR3 region has 13 residues. The CDR3 loop reads CASRGSSLWGYTF. In nucleotides, the CDR3 is TGTGCCAGCAGAGGCAGCTCACTATGGGGCTACACCTTC.

This clonotype was found many times. The genes are TRBV6-2 or TRBV6-3 and TRBJ1-2; 8 nucleotides match TRBD1. The CDR3 sequence is 15 residues long. V was pared by 2 bases and J by 6 bases, with 8 bases of the junction left unmatched. Per germline, CDR1 MNHEY and CDR2 SVGEGT. CDR3 amino acids: CASSYQGAPWDGYTF. CDR3 DNA: TGTGCCAGCAGTTACCAGGGGGCTCCCTGGGATGGCTACACCTTC.

This clonotype was picked up many times. The chain is built from TRBV10-3 and TRBJ2-3; 12 positions match TRBD2. The germline V gene encodes CDR1 ENHRY and CDR2 SYGVKD. Trimming cost V 2 bases and J 6 bases; bases outside gene matches: 3. The CDR3 runs 15 residues. CDR3 in amino acids: CAISEPGTSGDTQYF. The CDR3 DNA sequence: TGTGCCATCAGTGAGCCCGGGACTAGCGGGGATACGCAGTATTTT.

This clonotype was seen many times. This chain uses TRBV4-2 with TRBJ1-3, with D possibly matching TRBD1 (6 bases). The V and J ends lost 0 bases and 2 bases respectively, with 11 bases between them. Germline-derived CDR1 and CDR2 are LGHNA and YNFKEQ. The CDR3 covers 16 residues. The CDR3 is CASSQELGGTGNTIYF. The DNA for the CDR3 is TGTGCCAGCAGCCAAGAATTGGGGGGCACTGGAAACACCATATATTTT.

This clonotype was picked up many times. The chain combines TRBV19 with TRBJ2-2; D possibly corresponds to TRBD2 (5 bases). The CDR3 has 14 amino acids. Looked up from germline, CDR1 is LNHDA and CDR2 is SQIVND (reference sequence). Trimming pared 0 bases from V and 6 bases from J, leaving 8 bases between. CDR3 nucleotide sequence: TGTGCCAGTAGTATAGAAGAGCGGTCCGGGGAGCTGTTTTTT. Its translation: CASSIEERSGELFF.

This clonotype was observed at least ten times. The CDR3 reads CASSLESRQPQHF. For the CDR3, the DNA is TGTGCCAGCAGCTTAGAGAGCCGTCAGCCCCAGCATTTT. The chain combines TRBV7-2 with TRBJ1-5; D ambiguous. Germline V CDR1 and CDR2: SGHTA, FQGNSA. Trimming stripped 1 base from V and 6 bases from J, with 7 bases between. The CDR3 runs to 13 residues.

In its sample, this clonotype was seen many times. This rearrangement joins TRBV20-1 to TRBJ2-1, with D tentatively TRBD2 (6 bases). The CDR3 is 13 amino acids. Germline V gene sequence: CDR1 DFQATT, CDR2 SNEGSKA (reference sequence). V shed 8 bases and J shed 0 bases, with 11 bases lying between them. CDR3 amino acids: CSPATSSYNEQFF. The CDR3 nucleotides are TGCAGTCCCGCGACTAGCTCCTACAATGAGCAGTTCTTC.

This clonotype has a count of ten or more. The DNA of the CDR3 is TGTGCCAGCGGTCACCCGAACACTGAAGCTTTCTTT. It encodes CASGHPNTEAFF. The gene calls are TRBV7-2 and TRBJ1-1; D is undetermined. CDR3 length: 12 amino acids. Germline values: CDR1 SGHTA, CDR2 FQGNSA. V lost 8 bases and J 1 base, leaving 8 bases between the germline ends.